One and the same sample provided the 23 T cell receptor beta chains below, sequenced in a study of spatial heterogeneity in lung cancer. Study observations and caveats: In tumors, expanded intratumoral alpha and beta TCR counts tracked mutation counts.

Time point indicated: sample taken at primary tumor resection. TCRdb re-derived calls from the 5' RACE reads in MiXCR, one entry per CDR3 protein. This sample has 20,000 to 30,000 distinct CDR3 sequences, with approximately 10% found just once. No antigen has been identified for these receptors. Source: lung tumor tissue, taken at surgery. These TCRs come from a male donor with early-stage non-small cell lung cancer.

This clonotype was counted many times. J is TRBJ2-3 and V is TRBV7-8; D perhaps matches TRBD2 (7 bases). This CDR3 has 16 amino acids. Germline CDR1 reads SGHVS; CDR2 reads FQNEAQ. Deletions cut 0 bases from V and 1 base from J, with 11 bases between. Here the CDR3 reads CASSLARGRGTDTQYF. CDR3 DNA: TGTGCCAGCAGCTTAGCGCGGGGGCGCGGCACAGATACGCAGTATTTT.

There are many counts of this clonotype. This rearrangement joins TRBV3-1 to TRBJ2-1; D may match TRBD1 or TRBD2 (5 bases each). V gave up 7 bases and J gave up 1 base, with 23 bases separating them. This CDR3 spans 18 amino acids. Per the germline V gene, CDR1 is LGHDT and CDR2 is YNNKEL (reference sequence). CDR3 residues: CASTRGAGTVLSYNEQFF. The CDR3 DNA reads TGTGCCAGCACCCGAGGGGCAGGGACCGTCCTTTCCTACAATGAGCAGTTCTTC.

This clonotype was found many times. This chain uses TRBV20-1 with TRBJ2-7; possible D gene TRBD1, 6 bases. V was trimmed by 4 bases and J by 0 bases, leaving 10 bases between them. Germline CDR1 and CDR2: DFQATT and SNEGSKA (reference sequence). This CDR3 spans 13 amino acids. Here the CDR3 reads CSATPGHSYEQYF. Written as DNA, the CDR3 is TGCAGTGCTACTCCGGGACACTCCTACGAGCAGTACTTC.

This clonotype was detected only a few times. The chain couples TRBV28 to TRBJ2-2; 9 nucleotides match TRBD1. The length of the CDR3 is 15 residues. V was pared by 6 bases and J by 5 bases, with 7 bases of the junction left unmatched. CDR1 is MDHEN, CDR2 SYDVKM, per germline. The CDR3 nucleotides read TGTGCCAGCAGGGGCGGGACAGGGAAAACCGGGGAGCTGTTTTTT. Its protein product is CASRGGTGKTGELFF.

This clonotype showed up many times. This chain links TRBV29-1 with TRBJ2-7, with TRBD1 matching over 11 bases. From germline, CDR1 is SQVTM and CDR2 ANQGSEA. V gave up 3 bases and J gave up 0 bases; unmatched junction bases: 4. This CDR3 contains 15 residues. CDR3: CSVEFGTGGSYEQYF. CDR3 coding DNA: TGCAGCGTTGAGTTTGGGACAGGGGGCTCCTACGAGCAGTACTTC.

The chain is built from TRBV6-5 and TRBJ2-5, with D perhaps matching TRBD2 (5 bases). The CDR3 runs 15 residues. CDR1 is MNHEY and CDR2 is SVGAGI in the germline V gene. With 0 bases removed from V and 5 bases from J, the gap between germline ends came to 13 bases. This chain's CDR3 is CASSYSNGIGETQYF. The DNA for the CDR3 is TGTGCCAGCAGTTACTCGAACGGGATAGGTGAGACCCAGTACTTC.

V gene TRBV20-1 combines with J gene TRBJ2-7, with TRBD1 matching 11 bases. J gave up 3 bases and V 5 bases, and 9 bases lay outside the gene matches. Germline-derived CDR1 and CDR2 are DFQATT and SNEGSKA (reference sequence). CDR3 length equals 15 residues. For the CDR3, the DNA is TGCAGTGCTTACCTGCCGGGACAGGGGGTCTACGAGCAGTACTTC. It encodes CSAYLPGQGVYEQYF.

CDR3 in amino acids: CSAIPMGRATYNEQFF. The CDR3 DNA is TGCAGTGCTATACCGATGGGCAGGGCAACCTACAATGAGCAGTTCTTC. This chain joins TRBV20-1 and TRBJ2-1; D perhaps matches TRBD1 (5 bases). The germline V gene has CDR1 DFQATT and CDR2 SNEGSKA (reference sequence). Trimming left V 4 bases short and J 2 bases short, with 18 bases between. This CDR3 has 16 residues.

This clonotype was seen ten or more times. The chain is built from TRBV5-1 and TRBJ2-5; D is uncertain. V lost 2 bases and J lost 1, with 3 bases in between. This CDR3 is built from 12 residues. Looked up from germline, CDR1 is SGHRS and CDR2 is YFSETQ. Here the CDR3 DNA reads TGCGCCAGCAGCTTAGTCCAAGAGACCCAGTACTTC. Residues: CASSLVQETQYF.

There are many counts of this clonotype. The chain employs TRBV25-1 and TRBJ2-7; a weak D match, TRBD2 (6 bases). CDR1 is MGHDK and CDR2 is SYGVNS in the germline V gene. This CDR3 comprises 12 residues. Trimming left V 6 bases short and J 3 bases short, with 9 bases between. In DNA form, the CDR3 reads TGTGCCAGCAGCCCCGGGAGCTACGAGCAGTACTTC. Residues: CASSPGSYEQYF.

This clonotype is labeled as medium-sized. The chain employs TRBV7-2 and TRBJ2-3; D gene uncertain. Germline V gene lookup returns CDR1 SGHTA and CDR2 FQGNSA. This CDR3 is built from 15 residues. Trimming removed 0 bases at V and 2 bases at J, with 9 bases between. The CDR3 coding sequence is TGTGCCAGCAGCTTAGCGGCCGGCTCCACAGATACGCAGTATTTT. This encodes CASSLAAGSTDTQYF.

This clonotype was observed many times. This sequence joins TRBV20-1 and TRBJ2-7, with 9 bases that match TRBD1. Germline loops: CDR1 DFQATT, CDR2 SNEGSKA (reference sequence). V dropped 8 bases and J dropped 3; count of bases not matched to a gene: 5. The CDR3 is 12 amino acids. CDR3 DNA sequence: TGCAGTCCCAGACAGGGGGGCTACGAGCAGTACTTC. Translation: CSPRQGGYEQYF.

The chain has TRBV28 and TRBJ2-7; TRBD2 agrees at 10 bases. With V trimmed by 4 bases and J by 3 bases, 12 bases remained unmatched. The CDR3 contains 17 residues. The germline CDR1 and CDR2 sequences are MDHEN and SYDVKM. The CDR3 here is CASSSPTPSGGSYEQYF. The CDR3 DNA is TGTGCCAGCAGTTCTCCCACCCCTAGCGGGGGAAGCTACGAGCAGTACTTC.

This clonotype was observed many times. This sequence joins TRBV12-3 or TRBV12-4 and TRBJ2-5; D is perhaps TRBD1 (5 bases). This CDR3 region has 13 residues. V lost 3 bases, J lost 8 bases, and 13 bases lay in between. CDR3 protein: CASSFGAIGTQYF. The CDR3 DNA reads TGTGCCAGCAGTTTTGGGGCAATCGGTACCCAGTACTTC.

This clonotype was seen a few times. The chain couples TRBV6-2 or TRBV6-3 to TRBJ2-1, with 12 bases identical to TRBD2. There are 17 residues in the CDR3. With 7 bases clipped from V and 4 bases from J, the junction kept 11 bases outside the gene matches. Germline V gives CDR1 MNHEY, CDR2 SVGEGT. The CDR3 region has the DNA TGTGCCAGCATCAAGAAGAGGACTAGCGGGATTTACAATGAGCAGTTCTTC. It yields the protein CASIKKRTSGIYNEQFF.

This clonotype was counted many times. The V and J genes are TRBV30 and TRBJ1-6; possible D gene TRBD1, 6 bases. This CDR3 has 12 amino acids. V was pared by 2 bases and J by 10 bases, with 9 bases between. CDR1 GTSNPN and CDR2 SVGIG come from the germline V gene (reference sequence). The CDR3: CAWSKQGSPLHF. The CDR3 nucleotides are TGTGCCTGGAGTAAACAGGGCTCACCCCTCCACTTT. Combining the CDR3 with reference TRBV30 and TRBJ1-6 gives the whole variable domain SQTIHQWPATLVQPVGSPLSLECTVEGTSNPNLYWYRQAAGRGLQLLFYSVGIGQISSEVPQNLSASRPQDRQFILSSKKLLLSDSGFYLCAWSKQGSPLHFGNGTRLTVT.

This clonotype showed up just a few times. V usage is TRBV19 and J usage is TRBJ2-7; 10 bases align to TRBD1. Germline loops: CDR1 LNHDA, CDR2 SQIVND (reference sequence). Trimming took 3 bases from V and 3 from J; bases not matched to a gene: 2. The CDR3 runs to 14 residues. CDR3 sequence reads: CASSIRTGGYEQYF. Written as DNA, the CDR3 is TGTGCCAGTAGTATCCGGACAGGGGGCTACGAGCAGTACTTC.

The chain employs TRBV2 and TRBJ1-1; 7 bases match TRBD1. The CDR3 spans 17 residues. V dropped 5 bases and J dropped 0; count of bases not matched to a gene: 12. CDR1 is SNHLY, CDR2 FYNNEI, per germline. The CDR3 nucleotides read TGTGCCAGCAGTTCATACAGGGGACTGGGGGTGAACACTGAAGCTTTCTTT. Protein product: CASSSYRGLGVNTEAFF.

J is TRBJ2-5 and V is TRBV20-1, with a weak D call TRBD1 (6 bases). Germline V gene lookup returns CDR1 DFQATT and CDR2 SNEGSKA (reference sequence). This CDR3 spans 13 amino acids. Trimming removed 6 bases at V and 9 bases at J, with 20 bases between. CDR3 DNA sequence: TGCAGTGCCCCGGACAGCGGCAAGGGAGCCCAGTACTTC. Its protein product is CSAPDSGKGAQYF.

The V call is TRBV10-2, the J call TRBJ2-7, with TRBD1 identical over 9 bases. V trimming: 1 base; J trimming: 5 bases; junction bases outside the gene matches: 3. CDR1 WSHSY and CDR2 SAAADI come from the germline V gene. This CDR3 contains 14 residues. CDR3 amino acids: CASSEFWDRDEQYF. CDR3 nucleotides: TGCGCCAGCAGTGAGTTCTGGGACAGGGACGAGCAGTACTTC.

The table lists this clonotype with a few counts. The chain recombines TRBV11-1 with TRBJ2-3, with D perhaps TRBD2 (6 bases). Trimming removed 2 bases from V and 3 bases from J, with 18 bases in between. This CDR3 has 17 amino acids. Germline lookup yields CDR1 SGHAT and CDR2 FQDESV (reference sequence). DNA of the CDR3: TGTGCCAGCAGCTTACCTACCGGTCCTGGGAGGACAGATACGCAGTATTTT. This encodes CASSLPTGPGRTDTQYF. The entire variable domain, with the rest obtained from reference TRBV11-1 and TRBJ2-3, is as follows: EAEVAQSPRYKITEKSQAVAFWCDPISGHATLYWYRQILGQGPELLVQFQDESVVDDSQLPKDRFSAERLKGVDSTLKIQPAELGDSAMYLCASSLPTGPGRTDTQYFGPGTRLTVL.

This clonotype was counted ten times or more. This chain connects TRBV15 to TRBJ2-2; D is uncertain. The length of the CDR3 is 18 residues. V was trimmed by 2 bases and J by 0 bases, leaving 16 bases between them. From germline, CDR1 is LNHNV and CDR2 YYDKDF (reference sequence). CDR3 coding DNA: TGTGCCACCAGCAGAAAGGCTTTGGGCAGACCGAACACCGGGGAGCTGTTTTTT. Its protein product is CATSRKALGRPNTGELFF.

By share of the sample, this clonotype is medium-sized. J is TRBJ2-7 and V is TRBV3-2; the table's D call, TRBD2, has no DNA check behind it. TRBV3-2 is listed as a pseudogene. The CDR3 has 23 amino acids. CDR3 sequence reads: CASSQAGLAGGRNGARRGYEQYF. CDR3 nucleotide sequence: TGTGCCAGCAGCCAAGCGGGTTTAGCGGGAGGGCGAAACGGAGCCCGAAGGGGTTACGAGCAGTACTTC.